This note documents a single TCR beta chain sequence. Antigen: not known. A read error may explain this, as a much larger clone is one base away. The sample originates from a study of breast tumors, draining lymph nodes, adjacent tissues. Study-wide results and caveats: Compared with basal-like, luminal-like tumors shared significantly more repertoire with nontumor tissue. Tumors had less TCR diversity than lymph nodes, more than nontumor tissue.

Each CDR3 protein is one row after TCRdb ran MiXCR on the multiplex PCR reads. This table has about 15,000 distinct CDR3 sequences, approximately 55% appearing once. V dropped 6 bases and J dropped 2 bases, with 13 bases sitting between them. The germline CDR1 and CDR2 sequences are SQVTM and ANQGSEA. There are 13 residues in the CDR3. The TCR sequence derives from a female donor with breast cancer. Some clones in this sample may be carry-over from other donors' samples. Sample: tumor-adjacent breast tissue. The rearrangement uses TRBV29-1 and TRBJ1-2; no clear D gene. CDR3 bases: TGCAGCGTGGCGAGTGGAGGGAACTATGGCTACACCTTC. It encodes CSVASGGNYGYTF.